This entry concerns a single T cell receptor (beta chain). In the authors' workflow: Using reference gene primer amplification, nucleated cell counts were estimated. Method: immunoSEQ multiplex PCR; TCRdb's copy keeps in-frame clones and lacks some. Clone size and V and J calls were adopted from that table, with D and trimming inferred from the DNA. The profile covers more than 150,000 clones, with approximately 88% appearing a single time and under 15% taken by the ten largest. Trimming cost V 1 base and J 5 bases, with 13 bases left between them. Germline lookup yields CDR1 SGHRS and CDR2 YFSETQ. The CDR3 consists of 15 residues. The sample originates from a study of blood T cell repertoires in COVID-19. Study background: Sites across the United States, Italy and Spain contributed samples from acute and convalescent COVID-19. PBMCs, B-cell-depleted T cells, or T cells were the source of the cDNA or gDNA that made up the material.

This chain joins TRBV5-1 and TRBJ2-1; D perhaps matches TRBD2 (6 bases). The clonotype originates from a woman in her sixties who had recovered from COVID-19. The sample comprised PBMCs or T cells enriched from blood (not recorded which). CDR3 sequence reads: CASSLWGRTNNEQFF. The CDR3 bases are TGCGCCAGCAGCTTGTGGGGTAGGACTAACAATGAGCAGTTCTTC.